This TCR beta chain came from a study of cytomegalovirus exposure and HLA in healthy donors. Trimming cost V 1 base and J 10 bases, with 17 bases left between them. CDR1 and CDR2 from the germline V gene are SGHKS and YYEKEE (reference sequence). This CDR3 comprises 15 residues. The PCR was carried out with 60 Vbeta primers and 13 Jbeta primers. Profiled with immunoSEQ multiplex PCR; TCRdb holds only in-frame clones, not every one. The sample records 100,000 to 150,000 clones, around 70% being singletons. The sequenced sample was PBMCs. This chain links TRBV5-5 with TRBJ2-2, with D perhaps matching TRBD2 (6 bases). The TCR comes from a man aged 25 to 40 in good health and CMV-seropositive. The CDR3: CASSLRERYQAELFF. Written as DNA, the CDR3 is TGTGCCAGCAGCTTGCGGGAGCGGTATCAGGCGGAGCTGTTTTTT. The full variable domain, in which reference TRBV5-5 and TRBJ2-2 provide the parts outside the CDR3, is DAGVTQSPTHLIKTRGQQVTLRCSPISGHKSVSWYQQVLGQGPQFIFQYYEKEERGRGNFPDRFSARQFPNYSSELNVNALLLGDSALYLCASSLRERYQAELFFGEGSRLTVL.